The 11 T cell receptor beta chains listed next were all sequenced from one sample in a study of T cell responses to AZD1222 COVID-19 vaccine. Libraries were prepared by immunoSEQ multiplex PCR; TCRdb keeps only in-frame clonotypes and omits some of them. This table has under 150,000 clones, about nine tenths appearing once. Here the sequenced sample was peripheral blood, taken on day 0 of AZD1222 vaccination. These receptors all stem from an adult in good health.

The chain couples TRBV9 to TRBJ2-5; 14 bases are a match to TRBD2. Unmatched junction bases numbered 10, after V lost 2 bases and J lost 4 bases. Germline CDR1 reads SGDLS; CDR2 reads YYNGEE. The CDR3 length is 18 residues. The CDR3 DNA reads TGTGCCAGCAGCGTCGCTCCAGGGACTAGCGGGAGATCAGAGACCCAGTACTTC. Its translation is CASSVAPGTSGRSETQYF.

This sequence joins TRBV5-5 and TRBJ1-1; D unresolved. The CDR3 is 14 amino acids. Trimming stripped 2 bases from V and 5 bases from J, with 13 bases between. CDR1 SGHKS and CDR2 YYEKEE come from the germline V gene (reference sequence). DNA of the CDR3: TGTGCCAGCAGCTTCTCAGCATTCCCAACTGAAGCTTTCTTT. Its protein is CASSFSAFPTEAFF. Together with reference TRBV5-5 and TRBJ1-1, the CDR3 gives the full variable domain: DAGVTQSPTHLIKTRGQQVTLRCSPISGHKSVSWYQQVLGQGPQFIFQYYEKEERGRGNFPDRFSARQFPNYSSELNVNALLLGDSALYLCASSFSAFPTEAFFGQGTRLTVV.

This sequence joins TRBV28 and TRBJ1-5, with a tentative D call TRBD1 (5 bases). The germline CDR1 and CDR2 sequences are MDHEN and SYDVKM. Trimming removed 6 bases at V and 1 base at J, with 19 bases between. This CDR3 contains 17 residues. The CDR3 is CASSYGRGPRSNQPQHF. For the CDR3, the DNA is TGTGCCAGCAGCTATGGGAGGGGACCTAGGAGCAATCAGCCCCAGCATTTT.

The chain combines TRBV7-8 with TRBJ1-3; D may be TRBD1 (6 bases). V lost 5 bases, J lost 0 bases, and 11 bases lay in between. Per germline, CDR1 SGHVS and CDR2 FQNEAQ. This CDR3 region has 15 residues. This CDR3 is CASSPDRSSGNTIYF. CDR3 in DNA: TGTGCCAGCAGCCCCGACAGGAGCTCTGGAAACACCATATATTTT.

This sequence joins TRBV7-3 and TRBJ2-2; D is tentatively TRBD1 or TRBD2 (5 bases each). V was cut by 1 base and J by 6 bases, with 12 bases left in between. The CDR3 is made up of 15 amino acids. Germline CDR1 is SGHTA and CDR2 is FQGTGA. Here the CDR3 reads CASSLSEGSPGELFF. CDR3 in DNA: TGTGCCAGCAGCTTAAGTGAGGGGAGTCCCGGGGAGCTGTTTTTT.

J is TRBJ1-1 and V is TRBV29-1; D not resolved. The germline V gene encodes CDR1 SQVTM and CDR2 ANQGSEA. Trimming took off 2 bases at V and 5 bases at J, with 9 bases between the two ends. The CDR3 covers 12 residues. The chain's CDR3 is CSVEQRGTEAFF. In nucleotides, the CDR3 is TGCAGCGTTGAACAGCGCGGTACTGAAGCTTTCTTT.

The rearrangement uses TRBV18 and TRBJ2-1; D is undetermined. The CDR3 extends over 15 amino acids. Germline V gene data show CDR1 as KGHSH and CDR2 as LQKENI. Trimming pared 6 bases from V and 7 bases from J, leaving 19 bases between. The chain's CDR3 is CASSPIRAPGNEQFF. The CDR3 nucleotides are TGTGCCAGCTCGCCTATACGGGCCCCCGGGAATGAGCAGTTCTTC.

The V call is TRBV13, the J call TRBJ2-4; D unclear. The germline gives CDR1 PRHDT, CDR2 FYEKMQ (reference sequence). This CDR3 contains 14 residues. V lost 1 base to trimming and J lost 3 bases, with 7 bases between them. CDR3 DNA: TGTGCCAGCAGCTTAGCGGTCAGCAAAAACATTCAGTACTTC. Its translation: CASSLAVSKNIQYF. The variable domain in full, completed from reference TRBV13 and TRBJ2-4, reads AAGVIQSPRHLIKEKRETATLKCYPIPRHDTVYWYQQGPGQDPQFLISFYEKMQSDKGSIPDRFSAQQFSDYHSELNMSSLELGDSALYFCASSLAVSKNIQYFGAGTRLSVL.

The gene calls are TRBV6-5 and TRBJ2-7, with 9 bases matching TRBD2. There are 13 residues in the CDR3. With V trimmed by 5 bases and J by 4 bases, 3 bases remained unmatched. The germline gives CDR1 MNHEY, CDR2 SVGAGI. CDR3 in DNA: TGTGCCAGCAGTAGGCTAGCGGGATACGAGCAGTACTTC. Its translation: CASSRLAGYEQYF.

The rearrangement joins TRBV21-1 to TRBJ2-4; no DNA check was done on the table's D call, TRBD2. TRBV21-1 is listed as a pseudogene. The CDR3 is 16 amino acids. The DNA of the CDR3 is TGTGCCAGCAGCTCCCGGACGGGGATAGCCAAAAACATTCAGTACTTC. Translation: CASSSRTGIAKNIQYF.

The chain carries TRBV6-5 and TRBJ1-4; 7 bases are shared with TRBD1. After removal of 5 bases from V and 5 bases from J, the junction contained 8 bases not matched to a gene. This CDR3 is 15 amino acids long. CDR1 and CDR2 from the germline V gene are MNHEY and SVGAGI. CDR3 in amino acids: CASSPPGQLNEKLFF. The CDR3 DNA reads TGTGCCAGCAGTCCGCCGGGACAGTTAAATGAAAAACTGTTTTTT.